Detailed here is one TCR beta chain. No antigen is known for it. The data were obtained in a study of blood T cells in healthy people across ages. Findings and limits, study-wide: When set beside aged donors, long-lived donors presented more naive CD4+ cells and higher diversity.

This CDR3 has 15 amino acids. Germline V lookup: CDR1 SGHAT, CDR2 FQNNGV. A second PCR, run for 7 to 11 cycles, used a sample-barcoded 5' primer plus a J-beta primer mix. Each CDR3 protein gets one entry after TCRdb re-called the 5' RACE reads with MiXCR. The sample yields 780,000 or so distinct CDR3 sequences, 50% to 65% seen once. The amount of total RNA extracted per sample was at least 5 micrograms. The sequence was collected from a man older than 75 in good health. The chain links TRBV11-2 to TRBJ2-4; TRBD2 aligns across 8 bases. The end of the DNA fits TRBJ2-7 better, so the J call may be wrong. The sample consisted of blood. The CDR3 reads CASSERLAGTYEQYF. The CDR3 DNA sequence: TGTGCCAGCAGCGAGAGGTTAGCGGGGACGTACGAGCAGTACTTC.